The TCR beta chain described here comes from a study of blood T cell repertoires in COVID-19. Study information: There were acute and convalescent COVID-19 samples, and they came from the United States, Italy and Spain. In each case, the material was cDNA or gDNA derived from T cells, B-cell-depleted T cells, or PBMCs.

This clone occurred a few times. Per the authors' pipeline: Reference gene primer amplification yielded estimated nucleated cell counts. Profiled with immunoSEQ multiplex PCR; TCRdb holds only in-frame clones, not every one. Clone size and the V and J calls come from that table; the DNA yielded D and trimming. Of just over 250,000 clones listed, 88% were seen once; the top ten hold approximately 4.3%. J was trimmed by 5 bases and V by 3 bases; bases with no gene match: 12. The CDR3 has 17 residues. CDR1 LGHDT and CDR2 YNNKEL come from the germline V gene (reference sequence). V and J are TRBV3-1 (or the pseudogene TRBV3-2) and TRBJ2-2; 7 bases map to TRBD2. What was sequenced was peripheral blood. This sequence originates from a man between 60 and 75 years old who had recovered from COVID-19. The CDR3 reads CASSHGRLGEVTGELFF. The CDR3 region has the DNA TGTGCCAGCAGCCACGGGAGGCTCGGCGAAGTGACCGGGGAGCTGTTTTTT.